The source of this T cell receptor beta chain is a study of vaccination effects on CD4 cells after COVID-19 (dated by TCRdb to between 2021 and 2022). A note on the overall study: Participants received two doses of either the BNT162b2 or the mRNA-1273 mRNA SARS-CoV-2 vaccine. SARS-CoV-2 spike-specific CD4+ TCR repertoires were compared before and after mRNA vaccination in COVID-19 convalescent patients and in infection-naive vaccine recipients. Pre-vaccine samples from a couple of convalescent patients were drawn 16 days and one week before the first dose, 142 and 148 days after COVID-19 diagnosis. In the study, cultures from other donors were sequenced using the Oncomine TCR Beta short-read assay on an Illumina iSeq 100. A total of 10 COVID-19 convalescent patients and a handful of SARS-CoV-2-naive healthy vaccine recipients were included in the full study.

CDR1 and CDR2 (SGHNT, YYREEE) derive from the germline V gene (reference sequence). Trimming at the junction amounts to 4 bases on V and 0 bases on J, and the germline ends lie 11 bases apart. Measured from the cysteine to the phenylalanine, the CDR3 is 15 residues long. The sequence is cut down to CDR3 DNA, 45 bases in frame from base 1. To identify antigen-specific CD4+ T cell clonotypes by their expansion, the ViraFEST assay first stimulated PBMC with viral peptide pools and then applied TCR sequencing. After roughly 11 days of culture, CD4+ T cells were isolated with the EasySep CD4+ T cell isolation kit. Convalescent patients had PCR-confirmed SARS-CoV-2 infection between March and December 2020, before Alpha, Beta and Delta variants emerged in the United States. Two million PBMC per well were cultured in IMDM with about 5.4% human AB serum, roughly 11 IU/ml IL-2 and gentamicin, plus 10 ug/ml peptides. Half of the culture medium was replaced with fresh IL-2-containing medium on days 3 and 7. Each peptide stimulation condition was cultured in triplicate wells unless otherwise noted. PBMC were separated from whole blood using Ficoll-Paque Plus gradient centrifugation and were then either cryopreserved at -140C or used fresh. The spike proteins of SARS-CoV-2 and of the common cold coronaviruses HCoV-NL63, HCoV-OC43 and HCoV-229E were spanned by overlapping peptide pools. The QIAamp micro DNA kit was used to extract genomic DNA from the cultured CD4+ T cells.

The library was generated by the immunoSEQ multiplex PCR assay. DNA from the CD4+ T cells that had been cultured and isolated underwent TCR beta CDR3 sequencing. In the source study's methods: Non-productive TCR sequences were removed, reads were trimmed to the CDR3 region, and CDR3s of at least 7 amino acids were retained. Antigen-specific clonotypes were identified with the MANAFEST web app by comparing expansion in peptide wells against reference cultures. To count as positive, a clone had to show expansion at FDR<0.05 compared with the reference and with all other wells, an odds ratio above 5, and a frequency above 0.1% in two replicate wells. A clonotype was defined as cross-reactive if the clonotype was significantly expanded both in SARS-CoV-2 spike wells and in at least one common cold coronavirus spike condition. Levenshtein distance calculated with the stringdist R package was used to assess CDR3 similarity, and unrooted trees were constructed with ape in R 3.6.1. TCRdb obtained this table from immuneACCESS and retained in-frame rearrangements with V and J assigned. These tables miss some clones; where compared with another copy, unresolved V genes account for less than half of the shortfall, and the remainder is unexplained. The DNA gave D and trimming, while V, J and clone size come from that table. In this sample the table shows roughly 24,000 clones, around 77% of which occur a single time. 16% of the sample belongs to the ten largest clones.

General findings and caveats noted by the study authors: In convalescent patients, the post-vaccine spike-reactive repertoire was composed mainly of new vaccine-induced clones that were largely distinct from infection-induced clones. Both infection-induced and vaccine-induced clones contracted markedly at late post-vaccination timepoints, which is consistent with waning T cell responses. Limitations of the study were the small number of convalescent patients and the absence of early post-infection timepoints.

As to this clone: Its antigen is unknown. Qualities for individual bases were not recorded, and no much larger clone is one base off.

The receptor's source is a human donor who had a prior SARS-CoV-2 infection. The sequence is built from TRBV5-4 and TRBJ2-1; the D region possibly corresponds to TRBD2 (6 bases align). Material: CD4+ T cells from PBMCs cultured with SARS-CoV-2 spike peptides, obtained before COVID-19 vaccination. The meaning of the sample's cell subset or site label: SARS-CoV-2 spike overlapping peptide pool stimulation. The DNA sequence follows: TGTGCCAGCAGCACGACTAGAAGCTCCTACAATGAGCAGTTCTTC. It is translated as CASSTTRSSYNEQFF.